This T cell receptor (beta chain) was recorded in a study of blood T cell repertoires in COVID-19. Looking at the study overall: Material from acute and convalescent COVID-19 was sourced from the United States, Italy and Spain. In each case, the material was cDNA or gDNA derived from T cells, B-cell-depleted T cells, or PBMCs.

In the original processing: Nucleated cell counts were estimated from reference gene primer amplification. Measured with immunoSEQ multiplex PCR; TCRdb has only the in-frame clones, and not every one. V and J calls and clone size are given by that table; D and trimming were obtained from the DNA. The profile shows hundreds of thousands of clones, 80% to 90% of them singletons. In assigning cohorts, the study relied on participant-reported clinical history. Germline V lookup: CDR1 SEHNR, CDR2 FQNEAQ (reference sequence). The CDR3 runs 13 residues. With V trimmed by 11 bases and J by 2 bases, 9 bases remained unmatched. This clone was picked up one time.

V and J are TRBV7-9 and TRBJ2-7; TRBD2 matches at 7 bases. Sequences were obtained from PBMCs or T cells enriched from blood (not recorded which). This TCR derives from a man aged 25-45 years with acute COVID-19. CDR3: CAASAGVPYEQYV. Here the CDR3 DNA reads TGTGCCGCTTCGGCGGGGGTCCCCTACGAGCAGTACGTC.